Each of the 23 T cell receptor beta chains below was sequenced from the same sample in a study of vaccination effects on CD4 cells after COVID-19. No antigen has been assigned to these receptors. Expansion with viral peptide pools was applied to antigen-specific CD4+ T cells by the ViraFEST assay prior to sequencing. On roughly day 10 of culture, CD4+ T cells were separated out. Each participant received a vaccine that was either BNT162b2 or mRNA-1273, given as two doses. Only in-frame clones appear in the TCRdb table, and some are missing; sequencing was by immunoSEQ multiplex PCR. The table includes 30,000 or so clones, 55% to 75% detected once. Sequencing was performed on CD4+ T cells from PBMCs cultured with HCoV-229E spike peptides, taken after COVID-19 vaccination. The receptors originated from a human donor who received a COVID-19 vaccine.

The rearrangement uses TRBV7-2 and TRBJ1-3; D is possibly TRBD1 (5 bases). CDR3 size: 16 residues. Trimming cost V 7 bases and J 4 bases, with 20 bases left between them. Germline V gene lookup returns CDR1 SGHTA and CDR2 FQGNSA. The CDR3 DNA follows: TGTGCCAGCATCGTTATCCGGGGCGGGTACGGAAACACCATATATTTT. This sequence encodes CASIVIRGGYGNTIYF.

This chain joins TRBV4-2 and TRBJ2-1; 13 bases align to TRBD2. The CDR3 extends over 16 amino acids. Germline CDR1 reads LGHNA; CDR2 reads YNFKEQ. The junction had 4 bases not matched to a gene; V was cut back by 3 bases and J by 5 bases. CDR3 nucleotides: TGTGCCAGCAGCCATAGCGGGACTAGCGGGAACAATGAGCAGTTCTTC. It translates to CASSHSGTSGNNEQFF.

This clone has more than one count but fewer than ten. The rearrangement links TRBV15 to TRBJ1-2; maybe TRBD1 (6 bases). V was trimmed by 5 bases and J by 3 bases, leaving 13 bases between them. This CDR3 is 14 amino acids long. CDR1 is LNHNV, CDR2 YYDKDF, per germline (reference sequence). This CDR3 reads CATSLWGADYGYTF. The CDR3 bases are TGTGCCACCAGCCTGTGGGGGGCGGACTATGGCTACACCTTC.

Only a few counts were recorded for this clone. The rearrangement joins TRBV21-1 to TRBJ2-5. TRBV21-1 is a pseudogene. The CDR3 is 13 amino acids. CDR3 region: CASSKGEGETQYF. CDR3 nucleotides: TGTGCCAGCAGCAAGGGGGAAGGAGAGACCCAGTACTTC.

The chain carries TRBV9 and TRBJ1-4; D call uncertain. The germline CDR1 and CDR2 sequences are SGDLS and YYNGEE. V was trimmed by 0 bases and J by 5 bases, leaving 11 bases between them. The CDR3 totals 15 residues. The CDR3 loop reads CASSVGSLGNEKLFF. The DNA of the CDR3 is TGTGCCAGCAGCGTAGGTTCCTTGGGGAATGAAAAACTGTTTTTT.

The chain couples TRBV5-1 to TRBJ2-3; the match to TRBD2 covers 9 bases. The germline CDR1 and CDR2 sequences are SGHRS and YFSETQ. The CDR3 has 17 residues. V dropped 0 bases and J dropped 3; count of bases not matched to a gene: 8. The CDR3 nucleotides are TGCGCCAGCAGCTTGGGGAATAGCGGGAGACAAACAGATACGCAGTATTTT. The encoded protein is CASSLGNSGRQTDTQYF.

V and J are TRBV19 and TRBJ2-7; D unclear. The V end was cut by 4 bases, the J end by 6 bases, with 10 bases between. The length of the CDR3 is 12 residues. Germline V CDR1 and CDR2: LNHDA, SQIVND (reference sequence). CDR3 amino acids: CASSTPIGEQYF. In DNA form, the CDR3 reads TGTGCCAGTAGTACCCCGATAGGCGAGCAGTACTTC.

J is TRBJ2-5 and V is TRBV5-1, with D unresolved. The germline gives CDR1 SGHRS, CDR2 YFSETQ. V lost 1 base to trimming and J lost 2 bases, with 6 bases between them. The CDR3 length is 13 residues. The CDR3 reads CASSLFTQETQYF. DNA of the CDR3: TGCGCCAGCAGCTTGTTTACGCAAGAGACCCAGTACTTC.

The gene calls are TRBV4-1 and TRBJ2-5; D is unclear. The CDR3 has 15 residues. Germline V gives CDR1 MGHRA, CDR2 YSYEKL. V lost 0 bases, J lost 0 bases, and 8 bases lay in between. CDR3 loop: CASSQEAQYQETQYF. CDR3 DNA: TGCGCCAGCAGCCAAGAAGCGCAATACCAAGAGACCCAGTACTTC.

This chain links TRBV18 with TRBJ2-2, with 10 positions matching TRBD2. In germline, CDR1 is KGHSH, CDR2 LQKENI. The V and J ends lost 3 bases and 1 base, in that order; junction bases with no gene match: 2. There are 16 residues in the CDR3. As DNA, the CDR3 is TGTGCCAGCTCACCTAGCGGGAGGCTGAACACCGGGGAGCTGTTTTTT. This encodes CASSPSGRLNTGELFF. The variable domain in full, completed from reference TRBV18 and TRBJ2-2, reads NAGVMQNPRHLVRRRGQEARLRCSPMKGHSHVYWYRQLPEEGLKFMVYLQKENIIDESGMPKERFSAEFPKEGPSILRIQQVVRGDSAAYFCASSPSGRLNTGELFFGEGSRLTVL.

The chain combines TRBV4-1 with TRBJ1-5; 10 bases are shared with TRBD1. Germline trimming cut 0 bases from V and 7 bases from J; bases unmatched to any gene: 3. The CDR3 has 15 residues. The germline V gene has CDR1 MGHRA and CDR2 YSYEKL. The CDR3 bases are TGCGCCAGCAGCCAAGATTGGACAGGGGGGCAGCCCCAGCATTTT. Residues: CASSQDWTGGQPQHF.

V is TRBV19 and J is TRBJ1-2; D is possibly TRBD1 (6 bases). V lost 2 bases to trimming and J lost 3 bases, with 10 bases between them. Germline values: CDR1 LNHDA, CDR2 SQIVND (reference sequence). CDR3 length: 14 amino acids. CDR3 in DNA: TGTGCCAGTAGTATAAGGGGGAAGGACTATGGCTACACCTTC. Amino acid sequence: CASSIRGKDYGYTF. The full variable domain, its missing parts supplied by reference TRBV19 and TRBJ1-2, is DGGITQSPKYLFRKEGQNVTLSCEQNLNHDAMYWYRQDPGQGLRLIYYSQIVNDFQKGDIAEGYSVSREKKESFPLTVTSAQKNPTAFYLCASSIRGKDYGYTFGSGTRLTVV.

The V call is TRBV6-5, the J call TRBJ2-7; perhaps TRBD1 as D (5 bases). The V and J ends lost 6 bases and 3 bases respectively, with 18 bases between them. The CDR3 loop spans 15 amino acids. Germline assignment: CDR1 MNHEY and CDR2 SVGAGI. CDR3 sequence: CASSPSKGNFYEQYF. CDR3 nucleotide sequence: TGTGCCAGCAGCCCCTCCAAGGGGAATTTCTACGAGCAGTACTTC.

The chain carries TRBV4-1 and TRBJ2-1; D not certain. Germline lookup yields CDR1 MGHRA and CDR2 YSYEKL. This CDR3 is 17 amino acids long. V lost 3 bases, J lost 2 bases, and 17 bases lay in between. The CDR3 loop reads CASSQPRLVRPYNEQFF. The DNA for the CDR3 is TGCGCCAGCAGCCAGCCAAGATTGGTACGGCCCTACAATGAGCAGTTCTTC.

The J gene is TRBJ1-1, the V gene TRBV29-1, with unresolved D. Trimming left V 2 bases short and J 3 bases short, with 16 bases between. Germline V CDR1 and CDR2: SQVTM, ANQGSEA. The CDR3 extends over 15 amino acids. CDR3 DNA: TGCAGCGTTGAATTGTGGGGAGGAAGGTACACTGAAGCTTTCTTT. Amino acid sequence: CSVELWGGRYTEAFF.

This clone has a handful of counts. The chain joins TRBV4-1 to TRBJ1-4, with 9 bases that match TRBD1. The germline V gene has CDR1 MGHRA and CDR2 YSYEKL. This CDR3 is 15 amino acids long. The junction had 4 bases not matched to a gene; V was cut back by 3 bases and J by 5 bases. CDR3 in DNA: TGCGCCAGCAGCCAGGCCGGGACAGGGAATGAAAAACTGTTTTTT. Amino acid sequence: CASSQAGTGNEKLFF.

In this sample, this clone turned up a few times. This chain joins TRBV13 and TRBJ2-2; D gene uncertain. CDR3 size: 14 residues. Germline CDR1 is PRHDT and CDR2 is FYEKMQ (reference sequence). The V end lost 5 bases, the J end lost 4 bases, and 11 bases lay between the germline ends. The CDR3 loop is CASSRGRPTGELFF. The CDR3 region has the DNA TGTGCCAGCAGCCGCGGACGACCCACCGGGGAGCTGTTTTTT.

The gene calls are TRBV4-1 and TRBJ1-2; D is unclear. There are 13 residues in the CDR3. Germline assignment: CDR1 MGHRA and CDR2 YSYEKL. V was cut by 2 bases and J by 6 bases, with 10 bases left in between. CDR3 loop: CASSQRRENGYTF. DNA of the CDR3: TGCGCCAGCAGCCAACGTAGGGAGAATGGCTACACCTTC.

The V gene is TRBV11-2, the J gene TRBJ2-1, with TRBD1 matching over 7 bases. This CDR3 region has 16 residues. Germline V gene sequence: CDR1 SGHAT, CDR2 FQNNGV. V gave up 5 bases and J gave up 1 base; unmatched junction bases: 8. CDR3 sequence reads: CASSPPRQGSYNEQFF. CDR3 nucleotides: TGTGCCAGCAGCCCTCCGAGACAGGGTTCCTACAATGAGCAGTTCTTC.

The gene calls are TRBV6-5 and TRBJ1-5; D remains unclear. CDR1 is MNHEY and CDR2 is SVGAGI in the germline V gene. The CDR3 is 15 amino acids. Trimming shortened V by 7 bases and J by 3 bases, and 16 bases separated the two germline ends. In DNA, the CDR3 is TGTGCCAGCATGCCGTTTAGAAGAAACAATCAGCCCCAGCATTTT. It is translated as CASMPFRRNNQPQHF.

This chain connects TRBV20-1 to TRBJ2-7; D is unclear. Germline lookup yields CDR1 DFQATT and CDR2 SNEGSKA (reference sequence). Deletions cut 5 bases from V and 6 bases from J, with 11 bases between. CDR3 length: 11 amino acids. The CDR3 DNA reads TGCAGTGCTGGTGTAGTCGGCGAGCAGTACTTC. This sequence encodes CSAGVVGEQYF.

This clone was counted a single time. The chain couples TRBV2 to TRBJ1-4; the match to TRBD1 covers 11 bases. The CDR3 has 14 amino acids. Germline V gene data show CDR1 as SNHLY and CDR2 as FYNNEI. V lost 6 bases and J lost 7; bases outside the gene matches: 4. DNA for the CDR3: TGTGCCAGCAGGGCCGGGACAGGGGGTGAAAAACTGTTTTTT. Residues: CASRAGTGGEKLFF.

This clone was seen only once. The J gene is TRBJ2-2, the V gene TRBV18; D might be TRBD1 (5 bases). The CDR3 is made up of 14 amino acids. With 8 bases removed from V and 2 bases from J, the gap between germline ends came to 12 bases. Looked up from germline, CDR1 is KGHSH and CDR2 is LQKENI. CDR3 nucleotides: TGTGCCAGCCCCTTCCAGGGAAACACCGGGGAGCTGTTTTTT. It specifies CASPFQGNTGELFF. Complete variable domain (other parts from reference TRBV18 and TRBJ2-2): NAGVMQNPRHLVRRRGQEARLRCSPMKGHSHVYWYRQLPEEGLKFMVYLQKENIIDESGMPKERFSAEFPKEGPSILRIQQVVRGDSAAYFCASPFQGNTGELFFGEGSRLTVL.